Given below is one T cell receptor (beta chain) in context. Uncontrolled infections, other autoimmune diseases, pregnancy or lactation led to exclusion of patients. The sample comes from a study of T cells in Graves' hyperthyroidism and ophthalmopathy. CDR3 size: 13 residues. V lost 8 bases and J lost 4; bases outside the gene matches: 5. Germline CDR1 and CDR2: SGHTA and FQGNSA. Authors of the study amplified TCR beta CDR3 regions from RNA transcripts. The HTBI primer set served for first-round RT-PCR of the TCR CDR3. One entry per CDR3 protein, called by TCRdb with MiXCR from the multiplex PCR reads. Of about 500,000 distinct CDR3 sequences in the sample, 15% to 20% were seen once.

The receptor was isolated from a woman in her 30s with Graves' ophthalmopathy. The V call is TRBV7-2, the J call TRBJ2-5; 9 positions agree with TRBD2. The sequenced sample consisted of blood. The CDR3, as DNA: TGTGCCAGCTCGGGCGGGAGGGTAGAGACCCAGTACTTC. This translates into CASSGGRVETQYF.